The 2 T cell receptor beta chains presented below share a single source sample, sequenced in a study of cytomegalovirus exposure and HLA in healthy donors. The PCR ran on 60 Vbeta and 13 Jbeta primers. TCRdb's copy holds only in-frame clones and misses some; the assay was immunoSEQ multiplex PCR. The sample yields 70,000 to 100,000 clones, 80% seen once. Sequenced input: PBMCs. These receptors were collected from a woman aged 50 to 60 in good health and CMV-seropositive.

The rearrangement uses TRBV6-1 and TRBJ2-1; no reliable D call. CDR3 size: 13 residues. V was shortened by 5 bases and J by 6 bases, with 11 bases between the two germline ends. CDR1 and CDR2 from the germline V gene are MNHNS and SASEGT. Here the CDR3 DNA reads TGTGCCAGCAGTTCAGGCAGCTCCAATGAGCAGTTCTTC. Encoded protein: CASSSGSSNEQFF.

The chain employs TRBV19 and TRBJ1-3; D might be TRBD1 (5 bases). The length of the CDR3 is 16 residues. Per germline, CDR1 LNHDA and CDR2 SQIVND (reference sequence). Trimming pared 2 bases from V and 3 bases from J, leaving 14 bases between. The CDR3, as DNA: TGTGCCAGTAGTATACGTGGGGGAGGAGGTGGAAACACCATATATTTT. As protein: CASSIRGGGGGNTIYF.